This T cell receptor beta chain was sequenced during a study of CD8 T cells in Susac syndrome. Whole-study context: At the time of blood draw, patients with Susac syndrome were therapy-naive, receiving corticosteroids, or receiving intravenous immunoglobulin alone. Study-level findings and limits: The CD4+ T cell repertoires of Susac syndrome were found to show no clonal expansion.

Roughly 0.45 to 1 ug RNA was reverse transcribed with random hexamers. Amplification of TCR beta CDR3 across 54 Vbeta and 13 Jbeta was performed with immunoSEQ multiplex PCR. TCRdb reprocessed the immunoSEQ multiplex PCR reads via MiXCR and lists one record per CDR3 protein. The sample shows 95,000 to 150,000 distinct CDR3 sequences, around 96% of them seen only once. This CDR3 is built from 16 residues. The V and J ends lost 3 bases and 0 bases, in that order; junction bases with no gene match: 4. CDR1 is MNHNY, CDR2 SVGAGI, per germline (reference sequence). A note on this clonotype: Its target is not known.

V gene TRBV6-6 combines with J gene TRBJ1-1; TRBD1 aligns across 10 bases. Source material: CD4+ T cells from PBMCs. The sequence came from a human donor with Susac syndrome. The CDR3 reads CASSYRQGAVNTEAFF. The CDR3 DNA reads TGTGCCAGCAGTTATCGACAGGGGGCGGTGAACACTGAAGCTTTCTTT.